This is a list of T cell receptor beta chains from one sample in a study of T-cell reconstitution after alpha-beta-depleted transplantation in children. TCRdb reprocessed the PCR reads via MiXCR and lists one record per CDR3 protein. This sample has roughly 180,000 distinct CDR3 sequences, with approximately 14% found just once. The material was PBMCs from the stem cell graft donor, obtained from the stem cell graft. All receptors come from a human donor who donated a stem cell graft to a child with acute lymphoblastic leukemia. Both conserved end residues are part of each CDR3. The D gene is left open where the match is weak. The listing skips clone size in some rows; elsewhere it reads once, few, many or a size class.

cdr3_nt,cdr3_aa,v_call,j_call,clone_size,d_call
TGTGCCAGCAGCTGGCCCTCGGGCAGGCGATCCTACAATGAGCAGTTCTTC,CASSWPSGRRSYNEQFF,TRBV5-6,TRBJ2-1,many,-
TGCAGTGCTAGGAGACTAGCGGTCACAGATACGCAGTATTTT,CSARRLAVTDTQYF,TRBV20-1,TRBJ2-3,many,TRBD2
TGTGCCAGCCTTCGACCTCCGGCATACGAGCAGTACTTC,CASLRPPAYEQYF,TRBV28,TRBJ2-7,many,-
TGCGCCAGCAGTGAGACTAGCGGGAGCGAGCAGTACTTC,CASSETSGSEQYF,TRBV10-1,TRBJ2-7,many,TRBD2
TGCAGCGTTTATGACCCAACTAGTTACAACGAGCAGTACTTC,CSVYDPTSYNEQYF,TRBV29-1,TRBJ2-7,many,-
TGCGCCAGCAGCATCCCCAAACCGGGACTAGCGGGAGGTGACAAAAACATTCAGTACTTC,CASSIPKPGLAGGDKNIQYF,TRBV5-1,TRBJ2-4,many,TRBD2
TGTGCCAGCAGCCAAATTGGAGGGGGCAGGCCTAGCGGGAGGTCAGATACGCAGTATTTT,CASSQIGGGRPSGRSDTQYF,TRBV11-2,TRBJ2-3,-,TRBD2
TGTGCCAGCAGCCCCACAGGGTCTCAAGAGACCCAGTACTTC,CASSPTGSQETQYF,TRBV7-6,TRBJ2-5,many,-
TGTGCCACGGCCCTCCGCGTTAACTATGGCTACACCTTC,CATALRVNYGYTF,TRBV24-1,TRBJ1-2,-,-
TGTGCCAGCAGCTTAGGGGTAGCGGATGACGAGCAGTACTTC,CASSLGVADDEQYF,TRBV11-3,TRBJ2-7,many,-
TGCAGCGTCCAGGAGGGGACCTCCACAGATACGCAGTATTTT,CSVQEGTSTDTQYF,TRBV29-1,TRBJ2-3,many,-
TGCAGCGTTGCTCCCCGGCCCGGAGAGACCCAGTACTTC,CSVAPRPGETQYF,TRBV29-1,TRBJ2-5,many,-
TGCGCCAGCAGCATGACTAGCCTAACCACCTACGAGCAGTACTTC,CASSMTSLTTYEQYF,TRBV5-1,TRBJ2-7,many,TRBD2
TGCGCCAGCAGCCCGGGGGACAGGGGGAACACTGAAGTTTTCTTT,CASSPGDRGNTEVFF,TRBV5-1,TRBJ1-1,-,TRBD1
TGTGCCAGCAGAAGGACTAGCGGTGAGACCCAGTACTTC,CASRRTSGETQYF,TRBV2,TRBJ2-5,-,TRBD2
TGCGCCAGCAGCTTGGACCGGACTCTGAACACTGAAGCTTTCTTT,CASSLDRTLNTEAFF,TRBV5-1,TRBJ1-1,many,-
TGTGCCAGCAGCTCCGGACTAGCGGGAGGCTCGCAGTATTTT,CASSSGLAGGSQYF,TRBV11-1,TRBJ2-3,many,TRBD2
TGCAGTGCTAGTCCTCGAGCGGGAGTAAACTACGAGCAGTACTTC,CSASPRAGVNYEQYF,TRBV20-1,TRBJ2-7,few,TRBD2
TGTGCCGCATCAGACGGGACTAGCGGGAGACGGGAGACCCAGTACTTC,CAASDGTSGRRETQYF,TRBV10-3,TRBJ2-5,many,TRBD2
TGCAGTGCTCCCGCGGACTCCTCAGATACGCAGTATTTT,CSAPADSSDTQYF,TRBV20-1,TRBJ2-3,many,-
TGTGCCAGCAGACAGCCGGGAGGGGGAGTGGGGACCCAGTACTTC,CASRQPGGGVGTQYF,TRBV6-1,TRBJ2-5,-,TRBD2
TGTGCCAGCAGCCAATTCTCCTACGAGCAGTACTTC,CASSQFSYEQYF,TRBV4-2,TRBJ2-7,many,-
TGCAGTGCTAGTTCCGGACTAGAGTCAGCCGAGCAGTACTTC,CSASSGLESAEQYF,TRBV20-1,TRBJ2-7,many,TRBD2